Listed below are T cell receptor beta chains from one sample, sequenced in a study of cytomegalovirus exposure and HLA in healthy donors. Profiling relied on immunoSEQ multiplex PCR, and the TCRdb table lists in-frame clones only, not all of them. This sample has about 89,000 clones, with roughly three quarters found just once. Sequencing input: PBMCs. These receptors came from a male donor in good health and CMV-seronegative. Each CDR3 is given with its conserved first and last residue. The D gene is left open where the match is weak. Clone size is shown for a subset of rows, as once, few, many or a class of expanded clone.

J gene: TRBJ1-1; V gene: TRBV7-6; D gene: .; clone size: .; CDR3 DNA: TGTGCCAGCAGCCAAGGGGTAGACACTGAAGCTTTCTTT; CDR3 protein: CASSQGVDTEAFF
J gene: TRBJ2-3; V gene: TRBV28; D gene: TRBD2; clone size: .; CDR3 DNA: TGTGCCAGCAGGGGACGTGGACTAGGGGGCACAGATACGCAGTATTTT; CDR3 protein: CASRGRGLGGTDTQYF
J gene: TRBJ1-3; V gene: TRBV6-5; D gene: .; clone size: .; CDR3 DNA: TGTGCCAGTAAGATAGGCGGGAGCTCTGGAAACACCATATATTTT; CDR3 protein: CASKIGGSSGNTIYF
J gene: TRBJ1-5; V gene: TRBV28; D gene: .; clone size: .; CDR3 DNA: TGTGCCAGCAGTTTATCCAGGGTCCGGCAGCCCCAGCATTTT; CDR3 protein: CASSLSRVRQPQHF
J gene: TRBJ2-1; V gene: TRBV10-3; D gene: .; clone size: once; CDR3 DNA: TGTGCCATCAGGGCACAATATGAGCAGTTCTTC; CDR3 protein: CAIRAQYEQFF
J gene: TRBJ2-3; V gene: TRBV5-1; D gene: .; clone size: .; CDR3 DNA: TGCGCCAGCAGCTTGGACCGAGGAGATACGCAGTATTTT; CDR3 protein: CASSLDRGDTQYF
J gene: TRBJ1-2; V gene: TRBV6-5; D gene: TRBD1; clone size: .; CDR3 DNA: TGTGCCAGCAGTTACGCCGGGACAGTGGGGGGCTACACCTTC; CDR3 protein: CASSYAGTVGGYTF
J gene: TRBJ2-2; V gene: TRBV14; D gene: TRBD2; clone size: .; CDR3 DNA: TGTGCCAGCAGCCAAGCACCAAGGGCGGGAGCGGGATACACCGGGGAGCTGTTTTTT; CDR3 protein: CASSQAPRAGAGYTGELFF
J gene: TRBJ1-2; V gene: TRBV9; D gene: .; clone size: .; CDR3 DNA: TGTGCCAGCAGCGTAGCAGGGTTGAGGAGCTACACCTTC; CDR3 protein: CASSVAGLRSYTF
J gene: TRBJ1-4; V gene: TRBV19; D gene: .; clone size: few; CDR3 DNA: TGTGCCAGTAGACGATCAGGGGATGGTGAAAAACTGTTTTTT; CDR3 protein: CASRRSGDGEKLFF
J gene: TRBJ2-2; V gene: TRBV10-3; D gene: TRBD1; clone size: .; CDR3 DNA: TGTGCCATCACCCCGGGACAGGGGATAACCGGGGAGCTGTTTTTT; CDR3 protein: CAITPGQGITGELFF
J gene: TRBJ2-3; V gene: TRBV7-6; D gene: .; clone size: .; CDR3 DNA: TGTGCCAGCAGCTTAAATCGGAGGAATGCAGATACGCAGTATTTT; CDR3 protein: CASSLNRRNADTQYF
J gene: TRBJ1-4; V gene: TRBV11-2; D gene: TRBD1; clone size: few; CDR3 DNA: TGTGCCAGCAGCAGGGACAGGGATGAAAAACTGTTTTTT; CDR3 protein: CASSRDRDEKLFF
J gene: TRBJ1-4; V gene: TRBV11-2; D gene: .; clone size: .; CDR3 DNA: TGTGCCACGGCAGGGGTTAATGAAAAACTGTTTTTT; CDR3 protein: CATAGVNEKLFF
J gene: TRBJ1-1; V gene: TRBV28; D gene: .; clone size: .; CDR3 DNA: TGTGCCAGCAGTATCACAGGGATCGGAATTGGAGCTTTCTTT; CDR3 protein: CASSITGIGIGAFF
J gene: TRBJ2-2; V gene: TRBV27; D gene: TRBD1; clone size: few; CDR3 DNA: TGTGCCAGCAGCCCAGGGACAGAGAACACCGGGGAGCTGTTTTTT; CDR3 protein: CASSPGTENTGELFF
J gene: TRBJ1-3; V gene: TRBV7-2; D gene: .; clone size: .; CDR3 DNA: TGTGCCAGCAGCTTAGAAGGCGGGCCCATATATTTT; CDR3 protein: CASSLEGGPIYF
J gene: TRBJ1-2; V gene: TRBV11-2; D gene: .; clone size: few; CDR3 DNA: TGTGCCAGCAGCTTAGGCGCAGGGACTAACTATGGCTACACCTTC; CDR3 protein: CASSLGAGTNYGYTF
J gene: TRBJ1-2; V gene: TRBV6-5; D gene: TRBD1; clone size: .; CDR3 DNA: TGTGCCAGCAGTTACGGGACAGGAGCTAACTATGGCTACACCTTC; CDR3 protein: CASSYGTGANYGYTF
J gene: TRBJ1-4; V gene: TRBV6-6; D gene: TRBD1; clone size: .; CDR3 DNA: TGTGCCAGCAGTTCCCATGGACAGGGAGGGGTAAAACTGTTTTTT; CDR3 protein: CASSSHGQGGVKLFF
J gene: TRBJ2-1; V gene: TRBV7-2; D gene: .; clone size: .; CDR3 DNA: TGTGCCAGCAGCTCACGCAGGGGAAGGGCCTACAATGAGCAGTTCTTC; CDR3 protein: CASSSRRGRAYNEQFF
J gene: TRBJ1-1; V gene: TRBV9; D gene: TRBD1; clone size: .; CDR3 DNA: TGTGCCAGTTCAGGGGGCACTGAAGCTTTCTTT; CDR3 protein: CASSGGTEAFF
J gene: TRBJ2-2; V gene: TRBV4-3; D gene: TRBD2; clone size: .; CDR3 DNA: TGCGCCAGCAGCCAAGTATTTGCCGGGGGGACCACCGGGGAGCTGTTTTTT; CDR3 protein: CASSQVFAGGTTGELFF
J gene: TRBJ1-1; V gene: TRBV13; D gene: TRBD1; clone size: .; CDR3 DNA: TGTGCCAGCATCGAAACAGGGGGCGGCACTGAAGCTTTCTTT; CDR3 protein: CASIETGGGTEAFF
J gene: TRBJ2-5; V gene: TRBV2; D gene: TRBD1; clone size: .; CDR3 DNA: TGTGCCAGCAGTCCACCCCGACAGGGGCTACAAGAGACCCAGTACTTC; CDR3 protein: CASSPPRQGLQETQYF
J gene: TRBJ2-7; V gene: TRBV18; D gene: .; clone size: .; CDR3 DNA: TGTGCCAGCTCACCCTTGACAGGAGTATACGAGCAGTACTTC; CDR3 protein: CASSPLTGVYEQYF
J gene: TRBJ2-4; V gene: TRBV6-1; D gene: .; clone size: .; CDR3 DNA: TGTGCCAGCAGTGATGGACAGAGAAACATTCAGTACTTC; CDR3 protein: CASSDGQRNIQYF
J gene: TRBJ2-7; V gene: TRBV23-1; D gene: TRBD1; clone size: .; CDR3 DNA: TGCGCCAGCAGTCAATCGTCAGGGGGTGGATCCTACGAGCAGTACTTC; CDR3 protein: CASSQSSGGGSYEQYF